This T cell receptor (beta chain) was obtained from a study of blood T cells in healthy people across ages. Points from the study as a whole: Long-lived and aged donors differed, with more naive CD4+ cells and higher diversity in the long-lived.

V shed 7 bases and J 8 bases; nucleotides not matched to a gene: 9. The CDR3 extends over 14 amino acids. CDR1 and CDR2 (germline): KGHDR, SFDVKD. Regarding this clonotype: Its antigen is unidentified.

For the second PCR, which ran for 7 to 11 cycles, a sample-barcoded 5' primer and a J-beta primer mix were used. TCRdb analysed the 5' RACE reads with MiXCR anew, one entry per CDR3 protein. Of fewer than 1.5 million distinct CDR3 sequences listed, 35% to 45% are singletons. What was sequenced was blood. This clonotype was sampled from a woman aged 18 to 35 in good health. The rearrangement uses TRBV24-1 and TRBJ2-1; 8 bases are shared with TRBD2. The CDR3 coding sequence is TGTGCCACCAGCCTAGCGGGCTTGGGGGATGAGCAGTTCTTC. Its protein is CATSLAGLGDEQFF.